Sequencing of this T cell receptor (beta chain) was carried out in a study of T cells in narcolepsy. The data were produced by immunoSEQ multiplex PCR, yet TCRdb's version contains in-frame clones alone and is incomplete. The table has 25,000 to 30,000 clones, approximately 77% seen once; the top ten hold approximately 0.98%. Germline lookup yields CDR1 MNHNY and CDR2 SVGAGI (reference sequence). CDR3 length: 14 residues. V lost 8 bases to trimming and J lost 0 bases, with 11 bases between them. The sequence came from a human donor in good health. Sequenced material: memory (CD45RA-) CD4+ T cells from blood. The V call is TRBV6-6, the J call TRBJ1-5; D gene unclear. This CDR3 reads CASRASYSNQPQHF. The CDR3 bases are TGTGCCAGCCGGGCGAGTTATAGCAATCAGCCCCAGCATTTT.